The clone carrying this T cell receptor (beta chain) was seen more than once but under ten times. Antigen unknown. Some clones are missing from TCRdb's copy, which holds only in-frame ones; the method was immunoSEQ multiplex PCR. The table has tens of thousands of clones, 90% to 95% seen once. The entry originates in a study of OX40 agonist ivuxolimab in advanced cancers. Turning to the study itself: A diagnosis of hepatocellular carcinoma, melanoma, renal cell or head and neck cancer was present in dose-escalation patients. Averaging about 60 years in age, with a range of roughly 23 to 80, the cohort was more than 75% male.

Overall study results and limits: The mean number of expanded clones was higher in CD8+ T cells than in CD4+.

Source: CD4+ or CD8+ T cells sorted from blood, taken in a trial of the OX40 agonist ivuxolimab. This receptor was identified in an adult with an advanced solid tumor such as melanoma, head and neck, liver or kidney cancer.

CDR3 protein: CASSPRQVSSYEQYF. The CDR3 DNA reads as TGTGCCAGCAGTCCCCGACAGGTTAGCTCCTACGAGCAGTACTTC. The V gene is TRBV28, the J gene TRBJ2-7, with TRBD1 as a possible D gene (6 bases). In germline, CDR1 is MDHEN, CDR2 SYDVKM. The germline V and J ends were trimmed by 5 bases and 0 bases, with 14 bases remaining between them. This CDR3 has 15 amino acids.